This T cell receptor beta chain was sequenced for a study of cytomegalovirus exposure and HLA in healthy donors (TCRdb year 2017). Broadly, across the study: According to an earlier analysis of a few hundred of the donors, some 180 million T cells yielded roughly 110 million unique TCR beta sequences and approximately 300 Gb of sequence data. Around 320 gigabases of sequencing data and approximately 85 million unique TCR sequences were included in an early release covering about 700 HLA-typed donors. Of the 350 to 450 genotyped donors, 81% fell in the genetic ancestry cluster associated with self-reported Caucasian donors. The study aimed to test whether cataloging public T cell receptors could reveal signatures of past pathogen exposure. Using immunosequencing, the study profiled T cell repertoires from 666 subjects and related those repertoires to cytomegalovirus serostatus. A separate validation cohort of roughly 110 different subjects was used in addition to the 666-subject first cohort. To predict cytomegalovirus infection status, the study brought together high-throughput TCR immunosequencing, statistical association of individual TCRs with disease status, and machine learning. A later analysis re-examined previously published TCR beta repertoires from several hundred donors and added high-resolution HLA genotyping to investigate patterns of TCR occurrence. The later analysis used no new phenotypic data to find candidate immune exposures, relying instead on TCR beta sequences and their occurrence across donors. An earlier analysis of several hundred of the donors applied high-throughput TCR beta sequencing to assess whether each TCR beta V gene segment acted as functional or pseudogenic. Alongside the repertoire data, information on donor age, sex, ethnicity and CMV serostatus was compiled. A later genetic analysis used genome-wide SNP genotypes for about 60% of the roughly 670 donors, treating that subset as a discovery cohort. All discovery cohort repertoires had been generated on a single sequencing platform. HLA typing covered class I and class II loci at four-digit resolution. Typing coverage differed by locus: A, B, C, DRB1 and DQB1 were typed in roughly 620-630 donors, DQA1 in 500 to 550, DPA1 in 606, and DPB1 in 450 to 490. Several DR-DQ haplotypes were treated as single units for association and clustering because of strong linkage in the cohort. Among some 400 genotyped donors of the cohort, an average of around 240,000 unique TCR beta nucleotide sequences were sequenced per donor, about a sixth of them non-productive.

As concerns this clone: This clone's antigen is unknown. No base quality values were provided; no much bigger clone lies one nucleotide off.

The germline V and J ends show losses of 2 bases and 6 bases respectively, and no gene match explains 12 bases of the junction. Including the terminal cysteine and phenylalanine, the CDR3 comprises 17 residues. The sequence is cut down to CDR3 DNA, 51 bases in frame from base 1. CDR1 SQVTM and CDR2 ANQGSEA are derived from the germline V gene. Summary of the overall study and its limitations: A further reported finding was that TCR beta sequences accurately predicted the HLA-A and HLA-B alleles for most subjects in the first cohort. In a later genetic analysis, a missense DCLRE1C variant was associated with V-gene and J-gene trimming of TCR beta chains, and the association was replicated in an independent cohort. Some IMGT-functional V segments, including TRBV6-2 and TRBV6-3, could not be told apart with the 87-base-pair reads, so those segments were excluded. Roughly uniform sequencing depth across donors was assumed in presence/absence analyses, although this assumption may not hold. At a false discovery rate of 0.05, a later analysis linked 16,951 TCR beta sequences to specific HLA alleles. The only immune exposure information available for the cohort was CMV serostatus. The study listed 150 to 200 TCR beta chains as associated with cytomegalovirus. Correlated functional status among segregating V segments might be attributable to linkage disequilibrium, but an unknown experimental factor could not be ruled out. A later analysis found that TCR association rates varied across HLA loci, with DRB1 alleles showing the most associated TCRs and HLA-C alleles the fewest. It was suggested by the authors that the approach could potentially be generalized to other disease states and immunological phenotypes. In a later analysis, HLA-associated TCR beta chains showed more clonal expansion and lower generation probabilities than non-associated chains that were equally common. Several of the top co-occurrence clusters appeared to be linked to parvovirus B19, influenza, CMV and Epstein-Barr virus, according to a later analysis. Cytomegalovirus status was reported to be diagnosed by the classifier with high specificity and sensitivity in both the original and validation cohorts. Because HLA typing was missing for some donors at each locus, association tests included only the typed subset. In vitro tests confirmed that three of the cytomegalovirus-associated TCR beta chains recognize cytomegalovirus antigens. When HLA alleles, especially DR and DQ, strongly co-occurred, attributing TCR associations to individual alleles was difficult. A cluster of highly shared sequence variants was judged likely to represent a technical artifact of the sequencing pipeline. Because counts were too low, about 18 rarely observed V segments, including chromosome 9 orphons, were excluded from the earlier analysis of fewer than 650 of the donors. Across donors, most TCR sequences were observed very rarely, whereas some public TCRs were present in many individuals. Most CMV-associated TCR beta chains appeared to be HLA-restricted in a later analysis, and the HLA associations seemed to be driven largely by CMV exposure. Compared with the 666-donor mean, donors in an Asian-associated ancestry cluster had fewer N-insertions in productive TCRs, according to a later genetic analysis. The cohort was sequenced for TCR beta chains only, and without alpha or paired-chain data the features that could be detected were limited. In an earlier analysis of 587 of the donors, most TCR beta V segments were observed in productive rearrangements about 90% or about 30% of the time, broadly matching IMGT annotations.

The cohort consisted of 666 healthy bone marrow donors. At the time of sampling, every cohort member was nominally healthy, though immune exposures that went unrecorded were likely present. The donor tested CMV seronegative and was one of the 352 seronegative cohort members. Every donor gave a peripheral blood sample, and the peripheral blood mononuclear cells from that sample were used for TCR beta sequencing. The Qiagen DNeasy Blood Extraction Kit was used to extract genomic DNA from the blood cell samples. The protocol used for the library was the immunoSEQ multiplex PCR assay. The multiplex PCR relied on a mix of 60 forward primers for TCR Vbeta segments and 13 reverse primers for TCR Jbeta segments. The CDR3 region of rearranged TCR beta genes was amplified from genomic DNA by a multiplex PCR assay. The amplified TCR beta libraries were sequenced on the Illumina HiSeq System as 87-base-pair reads. The authors' analysis ran thus. In a later analysis, tens of millions of unique TCR beta chains were counted across the 500 to 700 repertoires, and roughly 11 million of these chains were shared by at least two donors. To remove PCR and sequencing errors, raw reads were error-corrected and collapsed into unique sequences using a nearest-neighbor algorithm that merged closely related sequences. Alignment of CDR3 sequences to IMGT reference sequences was used to assign V, D and J gene segments. For a sequence to be retained, a match of at least six nucleotides was required to both a V gene segment and a J gene segment. A rearrangement was called productive if the CDR3 had no stop codons and remained in frame with V and J, and every other rearrangement was called non-productive. Following IMGT convention, CDR3 was defined as the stretch from the second conserved V-encoded cysteine to the conserved J-encoded phenylalanine. The earlier analysis of approximately 500 of the donors excluded sequences that lacked an unambiguous match to a single V gene segment. In an earlier analysis of several hundred of the donors, V segments were called functional above 56.7% productive rearrangements and were called segregating when the between-donor standard deviation exceeded 5%. A statistical classification framework was built to diagnose cytomegalovirus status from the catalog of TCR beta chain sequences. In a later analysis, V and J genes were assigned by comparing TCR nucleotide sequences against IMGT/GENE-DB human TR gene sequences. The TCRdist pipeline was used in a later analysis to assign CDR3 sequences and most-parsimonious VDJ recombination scenarios. In a later analysis, each TCR beta chain was defined by its CDR3 amino acid sequence together with its V-gene family, and reads without a unique V-gene family were excluded. As a way to deal with suspected cross-contamination and a sequencing artifact, a later analysis dropped over 550 nucleotide sequences that were highly shared and had low generation probability. For each public chain, a later analysis derived a clonal expansion index from normalized ranks of inferred template counts within each repertoire. A later analysis computed generation probabilities with a VDJ recombination model fitted to out-of-frame rearrangements, and checked the results against IGoR. A later analysis scored TCR-TCR, TCR-HLA and TCR-CMV co-occurrence with hypergeometric tests, applying a repertoire-size bias correction to TCR pairs. In a later analysis, false discovery rates were estimated by permuting HLA or CMV assignments 20 times. In a later analysis, co-occurring TCRs were grouped using DBSCAN, and TCRdist sequence similarity was added for clustering within HLA-allele-positive subsets. Repertoires with fewer than 30,000 or more than 120,000 public chains, plus five repertoires with anomalous nucleotide sharing, were excluded from co-occurrence clustering. The source is immuneACCESS, and TCRdb retained only in-frame sequences with V and J called. Part of the clones is not carried over; for the studies checked, unresolved V genes explain less than half of this, and the remainder is unexplained. The DNA was the basis for D and trimming; V, J and clone size are from that table. The sample table holds some 170,000 clones, of which roughly 85% were seen once. 2% to 2.5% of the sample is taken by the ten largest.

The chain is assembled from TRBV29-1 and TRBJ2-1; the junction holds 11 bases that match TRBD2. Sequencing used PBMCs. The TCR originated in a man aged 35 to 55 in good health and CMV-seronegative. The nucleotide sequence is TGCAGCGTTGAACCGGCCCTGGCTAGCGGGAGGCTCAATGAGCAGTTCTTC. It codes for CSVEPALASGRLNEQFF.